This T cell receptor (beta chain) originates from a study of T-cell memory formation after mild COVID-19 (dated by TCRdb to the early 2020s). The study in broad terms: TCR sequence clusters from the two donors were largely donor specific. Two young, previously healthy adult volunteers made up the cohort, one male and one female. In a couple of donors, T-cell clones that expanded and contracted after mild COVID-19 were tracked by sequencing TCRalpha and TCRbeta repertoires over time. The paper as a whole reports these results and caveats: Contracting CD4+ clones were located mainly in the CM and EM memory subsets, whereas CD8+ clones were found to be enriched in EMRA. Balanced CD4/CD8 phenotypes were observed for clones contracting from day 15 to 85, whereas a bias towards CD4+ was observed for a second wave of clones expanding from day 15 to 37. The study included only two mild cases, and larger cohorts that include severe cases with pre-infection samples were judged to be necessary. The detection of some responding clones in pre-infection memory suggests that pre-existing cross-reactive memory T cells joined the SARS-CoV-2 response. Whether the second-wave clones peaking on day 37 were SARS-CoV-2 specific was not confirmed.

Reads for this sample came from an Illumina NovaSeq 6000. TCRalpha and TCRbeta cDNA libraries were built by 5'RACE with constant-segment primers, adding sample barcodes and unique molecular identifiers. RNA was extracted from every sample with Trizol reagent. Libraries were amplified in two PCR steps, with a second sample barcode and Illumina TruSeq adapters added in the second step. Sequencing of libraries was performed on an Illumina NovaSeq with 2 x 150 bp paired-end reads. On the study's bioinformatics: The reads were demultiplexed and collapsed into UMI-guided consensus sequences using migec v1.2.7. Using mixcr v2.1.11, the UMI consensuses were aligned to TRA and TRB V and J templates and assembled into clonotypes. A clonotype was counted as expanded or contracted only if both edgeR and NoisET called the change significant, with noise models trained on biological replicates. For edgeR calls, the cutoffs were a false discovery rate-adjusted p below 0.01 and a log2 fold-change threshold of 1. As an exploratory analysis of dynamics, max-normalized trajectories of the 1000 most abundant clonotypes were examined by PCA with hierarchical clustering. Each responding clone was given a CD4 or CD8 phenotype based on the CD4+ and CD8+ repertoires, which had been sequenced separately. In-frame beta chains were kept once TCRdb had trimmed the public reads at Q25 with fastp and called clones with MiXCR. Rows are unified per CDR3 protein, each entry keeping the most common DNA and genes. The V and J calls shown here were made by TCRdb, not taken from the authors' results. The sample table contains approximately 580,000 distinct CDR3 sequences; only one count was recorded for about a fifth of them. Of the sample, approximately 13% falls within the top ten clones.

PBMCs were isolated by Ficoll-Paque density gradient centrifugation. In the case of this clonotype: It has no known antigen specificity. No base quality values were provided; no much bigger clone lies one nucleotide off.

Sequencing was performed on PBMCs or a T cell subset sorted from them (not recorded which). The TCR was taken from an adult woman who had mild COVID-19 (a few samples of this study predate the infection). The sample titles of this study are shuffled in the database, so cell type and time point are left out; the donor was told from shared clones.

Here is the DNA: TGTGCCAGCAGCACCAGCCCGGGACAGGGAACCTACGAGCAGTACTTC. It specifies CASSTSPGQGTYEQYF. The chain employs TRBV7-9 and TRBJ2-7; TRBD1 fits 9 bases in the junction. After removal of 5 bases from V and 2 bases from J, the junction retains 10 bases not matched to a gene. CDR1 SEHNR and CDR2 FQNEAQ were looked up in the germline V gene (reference sequence). The CDR3, from cysteine to phenylalanine, totals 16 residues. Only the CDR3 DNA stays, 48 bases, in frame from base 1.